Given below is one T cell receptor (beta chain) in context. Primers: 60 Vbeta forward and 13 Jbeta reverse. Sequencing used immunoSEQ multiplex PCR; TCRdb keeps in-frame clones, though not all of them. This sample's table reports approximately 140,000 clones. This entry belongs to a study of cytomegalovirus exposure and HLA in healthy donors. Germline loops: CDR1 MNHNS, CDR2 SASEGT. This CDR3 comprises 15 residues. Trimming at V came to 6 bases and at J to 10 bases, leaving 13 bases not matched to a gene. Sequenced sample: PBMCs. This TCR was sampled from a man aged 35 to 55 in good health and CMV-seronegative. The rearrangement links TRBV6-1 to TRBJ1-5; 9 bases fit TRBD1. The CDR3 protein is CASSAPAQGAYPQHF. In DNA form, the CDR3 reads TGTGCCAGCAGCGCCCCCGCACAGGGGGCTTACCCCCAGCATTTT.